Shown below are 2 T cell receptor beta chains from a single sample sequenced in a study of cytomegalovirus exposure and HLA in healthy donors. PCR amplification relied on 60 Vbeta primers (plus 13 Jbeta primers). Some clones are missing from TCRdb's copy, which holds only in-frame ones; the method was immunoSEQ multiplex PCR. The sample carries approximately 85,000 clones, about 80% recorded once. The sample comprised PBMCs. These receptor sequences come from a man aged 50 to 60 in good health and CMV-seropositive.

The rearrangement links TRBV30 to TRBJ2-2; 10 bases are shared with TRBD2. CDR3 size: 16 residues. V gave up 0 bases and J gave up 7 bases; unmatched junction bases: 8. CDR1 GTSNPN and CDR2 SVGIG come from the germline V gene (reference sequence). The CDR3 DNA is TGTGCCTGGAGTGTCGGAGCGGGAGGGCCCGGCGGGGAGCTGTTTTTT. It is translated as CAWSVGAGGPGGELFF.

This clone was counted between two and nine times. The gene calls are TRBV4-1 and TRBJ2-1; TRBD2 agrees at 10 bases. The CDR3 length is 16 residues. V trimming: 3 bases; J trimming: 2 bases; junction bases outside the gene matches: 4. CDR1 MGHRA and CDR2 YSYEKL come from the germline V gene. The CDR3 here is CASSHVLAGAYNEQFF. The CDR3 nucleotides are TGCGCCAGCAGCCATGTCCTAGCGGGGGCCTACAATGAGCAGTTCTTC.